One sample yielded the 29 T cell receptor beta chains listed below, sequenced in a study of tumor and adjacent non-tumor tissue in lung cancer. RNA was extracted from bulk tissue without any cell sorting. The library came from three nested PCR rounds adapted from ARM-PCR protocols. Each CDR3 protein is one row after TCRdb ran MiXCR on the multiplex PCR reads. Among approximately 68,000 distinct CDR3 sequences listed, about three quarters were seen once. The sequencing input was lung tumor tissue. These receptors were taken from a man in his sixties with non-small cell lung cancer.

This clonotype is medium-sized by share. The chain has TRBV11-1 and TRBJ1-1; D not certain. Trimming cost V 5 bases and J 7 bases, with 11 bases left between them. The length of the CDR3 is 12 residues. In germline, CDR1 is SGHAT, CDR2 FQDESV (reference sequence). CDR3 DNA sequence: TGTGCCAGCAGCCGCGACCGAGGTGAAGCTTTCTTT. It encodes CASSRDRGEAFF.

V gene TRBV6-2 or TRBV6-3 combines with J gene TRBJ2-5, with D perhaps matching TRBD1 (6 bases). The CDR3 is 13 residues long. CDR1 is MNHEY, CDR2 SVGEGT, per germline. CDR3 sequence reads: CVSSLEGVETQYF. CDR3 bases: TGTGTCAGTAGCCTCGAGGGGGTAGAGACCCAGTACTTC.

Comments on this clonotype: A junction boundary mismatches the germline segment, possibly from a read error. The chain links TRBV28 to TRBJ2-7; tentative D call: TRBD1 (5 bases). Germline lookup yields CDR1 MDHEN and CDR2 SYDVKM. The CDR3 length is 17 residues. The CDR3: CTSSFLLGRQFPYEQYF. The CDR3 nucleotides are TGTACCAGCAGTTTCCTGCTAGGAAGACAGTTCCCCTACGAGCAGTACTTC.

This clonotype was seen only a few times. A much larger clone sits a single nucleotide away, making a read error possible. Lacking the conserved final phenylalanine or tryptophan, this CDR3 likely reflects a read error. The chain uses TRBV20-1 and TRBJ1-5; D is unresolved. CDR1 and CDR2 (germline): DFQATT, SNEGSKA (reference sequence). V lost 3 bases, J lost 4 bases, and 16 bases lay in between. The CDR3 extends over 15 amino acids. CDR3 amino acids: CSASLFSDGNQPQHS. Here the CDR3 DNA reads TGCAGTGCTAGCCTTTTTTCGGACGGTAATCAGCCCCAGCATTCT.

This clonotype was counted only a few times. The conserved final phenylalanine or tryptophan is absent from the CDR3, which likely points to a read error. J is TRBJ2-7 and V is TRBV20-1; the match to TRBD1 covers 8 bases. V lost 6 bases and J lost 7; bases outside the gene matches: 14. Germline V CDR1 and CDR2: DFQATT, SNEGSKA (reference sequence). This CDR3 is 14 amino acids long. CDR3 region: CSALKVATGGEQYL. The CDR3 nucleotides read TGCAGTGCCCTCAAAGTCGCTACAGGGGGTGAGCAGTACCTC.

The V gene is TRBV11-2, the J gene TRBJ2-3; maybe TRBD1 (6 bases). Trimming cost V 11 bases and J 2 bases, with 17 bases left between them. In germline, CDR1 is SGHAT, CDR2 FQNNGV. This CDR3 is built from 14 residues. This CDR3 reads CAVIRGPDTDTQYF. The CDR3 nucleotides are TGTGCCGTTATCAGGGGTCCAGACACAGATACGCAGTATTTT.

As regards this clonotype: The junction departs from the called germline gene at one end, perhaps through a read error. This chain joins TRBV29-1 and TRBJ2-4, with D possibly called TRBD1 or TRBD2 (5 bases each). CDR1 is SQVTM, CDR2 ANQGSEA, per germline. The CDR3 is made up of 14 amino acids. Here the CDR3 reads CRVESKGWGNIQYF. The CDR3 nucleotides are TGCCGCGTTGAGTCGAAGGGTTGGGGGAACATTCAGTACTTC.

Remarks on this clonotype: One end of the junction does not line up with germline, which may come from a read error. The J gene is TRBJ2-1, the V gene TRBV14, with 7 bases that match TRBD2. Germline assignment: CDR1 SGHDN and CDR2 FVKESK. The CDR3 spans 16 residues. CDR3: CASSQESPAGSYEQFF. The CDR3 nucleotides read TGTGCCAGCAGTCAAGAATCCCCAGCGGGATCGTATGAGCAGTTCTTC. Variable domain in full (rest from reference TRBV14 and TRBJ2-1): EAGVTQFPSHSVIEKGQTVTLRCDPISGHDNLYWYRRVMGKEIKFLLHFVKESKQDESGMPNNRFLAERTGGTYSTLKVQPAELEDSGVYFCASSQESPAGSYEQFFGPGTRLTVL.

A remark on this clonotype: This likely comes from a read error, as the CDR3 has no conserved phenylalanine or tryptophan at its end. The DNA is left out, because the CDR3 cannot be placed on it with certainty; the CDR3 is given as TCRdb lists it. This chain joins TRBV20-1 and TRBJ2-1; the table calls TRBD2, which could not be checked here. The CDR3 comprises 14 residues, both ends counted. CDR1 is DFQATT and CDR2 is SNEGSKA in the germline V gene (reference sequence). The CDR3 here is CSARYQRTSYEQFI.

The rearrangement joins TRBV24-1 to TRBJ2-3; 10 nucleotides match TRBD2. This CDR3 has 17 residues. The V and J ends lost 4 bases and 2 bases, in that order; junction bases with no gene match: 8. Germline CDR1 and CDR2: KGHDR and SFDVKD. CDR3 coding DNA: TGTGCCACCAGTGACCGCGCTAGCGGGAGCTTCACAGATACGCAGTATTTT. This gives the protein CATSDRASGSFTDTQYF.

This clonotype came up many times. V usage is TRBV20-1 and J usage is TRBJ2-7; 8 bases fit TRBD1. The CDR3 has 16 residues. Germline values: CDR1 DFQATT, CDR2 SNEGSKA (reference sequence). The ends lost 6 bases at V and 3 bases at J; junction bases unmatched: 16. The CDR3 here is CSAKGQVESRDYEQYF. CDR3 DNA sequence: TGCAGTGCAAAGGGACAGGTCGAGTCTAGGGACTACGAGCAGTACTTC.

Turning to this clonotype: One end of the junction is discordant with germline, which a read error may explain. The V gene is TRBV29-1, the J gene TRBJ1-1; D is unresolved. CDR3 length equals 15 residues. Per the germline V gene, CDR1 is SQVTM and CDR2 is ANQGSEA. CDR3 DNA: TGCAGCACCTCGCCCCGATGGGGAATGAACACTAAAGCTTTCTTT. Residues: CSTSPRWGMNTKAFF.

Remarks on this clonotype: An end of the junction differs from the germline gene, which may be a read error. This CDR3 is CSAWLVGENTGELFF. DNA for the CDR3: TGTAGTGCCTGGCTAGTGGGGGAGAACACCGGGGAGCTGTTTTTT. The chain recombines TRBV20-1 with TRBJ2-2, with D perhaps being TRBD1 or TRBD2 (5 bases each). CDR1 DFQATT and CDR2 SNEGSKA come from the germline V gene (reference sequence). The CDR3 spans 15 residues.

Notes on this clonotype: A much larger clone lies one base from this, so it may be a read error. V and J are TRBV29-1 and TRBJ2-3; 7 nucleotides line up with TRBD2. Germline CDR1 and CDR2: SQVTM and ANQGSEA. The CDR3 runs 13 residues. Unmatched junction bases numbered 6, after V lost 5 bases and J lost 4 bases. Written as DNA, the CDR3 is TGCAGCGTTCGGGCTAGCGGCTCAGATACGCAGTATTTT. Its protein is CSVRASGSDTQYF.

This CDR3 is CATSGPGLAGGSFKETQYF. CDR3 coding DNA: TGTGCCACCAGTGGCCCCGGACTAGCGGGAGGGAGTTTTAAAGAGACCCAGTACTTC. The chain has TRBV24-1 and TRBJ2-5; 15 nucleotides align to TRBD2. The CDR3 length is 19 residues. The trim removed 5 bases at V and 3 bases at J, leaving 12 bases unmatched. Germline CDR1 is KGHDR and CDR2 is SFDVKD.

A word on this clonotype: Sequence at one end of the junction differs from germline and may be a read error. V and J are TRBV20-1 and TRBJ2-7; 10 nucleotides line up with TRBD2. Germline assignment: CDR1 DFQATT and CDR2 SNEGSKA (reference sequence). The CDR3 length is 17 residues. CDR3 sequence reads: CSVREFNGLADPYELYF. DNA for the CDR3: TGCAGTGTTAGAGAGTTCAACGGACTAGCGGATCCCTACGAGCTGTACTTC.

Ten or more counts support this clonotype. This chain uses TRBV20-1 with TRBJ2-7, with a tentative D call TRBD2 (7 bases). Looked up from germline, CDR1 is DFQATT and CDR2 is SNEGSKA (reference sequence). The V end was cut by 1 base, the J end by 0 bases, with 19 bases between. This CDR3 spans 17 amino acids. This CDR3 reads CSARAGGGTLISYEQYF. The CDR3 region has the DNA TGCAGTGCTAGAGCCGGGGGAGGGACACTTATCTCCTACGAGCAGTACTTC.

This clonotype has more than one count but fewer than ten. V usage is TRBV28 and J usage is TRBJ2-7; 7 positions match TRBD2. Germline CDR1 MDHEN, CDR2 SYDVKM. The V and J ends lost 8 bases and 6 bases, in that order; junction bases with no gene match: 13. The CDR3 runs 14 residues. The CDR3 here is CASQLRGLFCEQYF. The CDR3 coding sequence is TGTGCCAGCCAGTTGCGGGGACTATTCTGCGAGCAGTACTTC.

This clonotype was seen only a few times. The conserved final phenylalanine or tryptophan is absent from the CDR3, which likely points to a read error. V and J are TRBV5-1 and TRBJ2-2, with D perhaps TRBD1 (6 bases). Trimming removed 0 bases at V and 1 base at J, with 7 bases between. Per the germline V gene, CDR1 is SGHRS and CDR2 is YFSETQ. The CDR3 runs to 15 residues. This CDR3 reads CASSLEGQNTGELFL. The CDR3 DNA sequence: TGCGCCAGCAGCTTGGAGGGACAGAACACCGGGGAGCTGTTTTTG.

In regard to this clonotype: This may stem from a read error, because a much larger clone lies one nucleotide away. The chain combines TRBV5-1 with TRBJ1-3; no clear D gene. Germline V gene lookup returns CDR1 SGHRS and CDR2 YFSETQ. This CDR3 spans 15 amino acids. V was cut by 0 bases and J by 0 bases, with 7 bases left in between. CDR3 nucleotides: TGCGCCAGCAGCTTGGACGGAACCTCTGGAAACACCATATATTTT. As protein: CASSLDGTSGNTIYF.

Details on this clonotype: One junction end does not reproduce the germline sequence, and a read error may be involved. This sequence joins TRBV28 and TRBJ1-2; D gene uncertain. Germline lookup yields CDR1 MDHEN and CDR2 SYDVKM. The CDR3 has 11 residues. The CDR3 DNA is TGTACCAGCAGTTCAACCTATGCCTACACCTTC. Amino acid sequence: CTSSSTYAYTF.

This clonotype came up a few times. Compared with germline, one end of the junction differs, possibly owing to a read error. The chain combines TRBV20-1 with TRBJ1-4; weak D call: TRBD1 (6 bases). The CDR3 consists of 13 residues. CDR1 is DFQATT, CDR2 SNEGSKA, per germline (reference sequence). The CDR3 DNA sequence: TGTAGTACTAGAGTCAGGGGAGGTGAAAAACTGTTTTTT. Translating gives CSTRVRGGEKLFF.

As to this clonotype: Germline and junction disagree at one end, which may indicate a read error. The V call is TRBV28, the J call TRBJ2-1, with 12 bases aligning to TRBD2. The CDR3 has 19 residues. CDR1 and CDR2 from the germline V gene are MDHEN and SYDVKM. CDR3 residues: CANSFEGAGLAGSYNEQFF. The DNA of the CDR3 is TGTGCCAACAGTTTTGAAGGGGCCGGACTAGCGGGAAGCTATAATGAGCAGTTCTTC. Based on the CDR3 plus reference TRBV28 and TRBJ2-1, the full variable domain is DVKVTQSSRYLVKRTGEKVFLECVQDMDHENMFWYRQDPGLGLRLIYFSYDVKMKEKGDIPEGYSVSREKKERFSLILESASTNQTSMYLCANSFEGAGLAGSYNEQFFGPGTRLTVL.

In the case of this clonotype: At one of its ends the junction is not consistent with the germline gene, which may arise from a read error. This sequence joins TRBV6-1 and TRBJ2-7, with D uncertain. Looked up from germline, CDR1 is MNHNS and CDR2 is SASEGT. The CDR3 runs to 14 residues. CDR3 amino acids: CVSSEASAPTHGHF. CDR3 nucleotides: TGTGTCAGCAGTGAAGCAAGTGCACCTACCCACGGGCACTTC.

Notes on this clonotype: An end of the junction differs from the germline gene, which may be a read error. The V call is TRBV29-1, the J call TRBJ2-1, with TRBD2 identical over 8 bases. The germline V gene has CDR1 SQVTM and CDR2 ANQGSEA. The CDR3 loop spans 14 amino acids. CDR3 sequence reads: CGVDSGSSYNEQFF. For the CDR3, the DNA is TGCGGCGTGGACAGCGGGAGCTCCTACAATGAGCAGTTCTTC.

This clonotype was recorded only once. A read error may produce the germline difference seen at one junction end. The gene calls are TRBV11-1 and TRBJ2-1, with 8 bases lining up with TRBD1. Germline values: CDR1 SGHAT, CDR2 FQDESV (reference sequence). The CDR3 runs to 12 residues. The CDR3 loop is CASSLGQGEQLF. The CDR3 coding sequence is TGTGCCAGCAGCCTCGGACAGGGTGAGCAGCTCTTC.

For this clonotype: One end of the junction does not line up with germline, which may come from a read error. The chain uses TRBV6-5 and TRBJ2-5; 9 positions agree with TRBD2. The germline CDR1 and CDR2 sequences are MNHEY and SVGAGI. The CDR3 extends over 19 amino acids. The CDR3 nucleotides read TGTGCCAGCGGTTACTCGATTAGCGGGGGTCTTTTTAGTATCGAGACCCAGTACTTC. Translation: CASGYSISGGLFSIETQYF.

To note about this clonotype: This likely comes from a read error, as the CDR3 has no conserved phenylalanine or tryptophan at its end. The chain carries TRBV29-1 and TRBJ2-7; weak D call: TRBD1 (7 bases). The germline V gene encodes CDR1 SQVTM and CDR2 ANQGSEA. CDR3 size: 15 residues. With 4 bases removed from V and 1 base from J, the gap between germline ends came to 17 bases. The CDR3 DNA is TGCAGCGTTGTTGCCAGGGGGGCAGAATCCTACGAGCAGTACATC. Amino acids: CSVVARGAESYEQYI.

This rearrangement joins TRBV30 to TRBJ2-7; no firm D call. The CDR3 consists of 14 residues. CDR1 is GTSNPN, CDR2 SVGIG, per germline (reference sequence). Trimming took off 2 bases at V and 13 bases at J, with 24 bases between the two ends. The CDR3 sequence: CAWSRNSLDGEHYF. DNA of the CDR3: TGTGCCTGGAGTAGGAATTCACTCGATGGCGAACACTACTTC.